This T cell receptor beta chain was captured by sequencing in a study of radiotherapy plus CTLA-4 blockade in lung cancer. Study context: Objective responses were recorded in around 18% of patients, with disease control recorded in about 29%. Study-wide results and caveats: Dynamics of early blood T cell clones, together with interferon-beta, were reportedly the best predictors of response.

With respect to this clone: Antigen specificity is unknown.

Sequenced by immunoSEQ multiplex PCR; TCRdb stores in-frame clones only, minus some. Among under 100,000 clones listed, around 83% were seen once. Trimming cost V 11 bases and J 5 bases, with 12 bases left between them. CDR1 is SEHNR, CDR2 FQNEAQ, per germline (reference sequence). There are 11 residues in the CDR3. Chemo-refractory metastatic non-small-cell lung cancer patients were treated with focal radiation plus CTLA-4 blockade with ipilimumab. Here the sequenced sample was peripheral blood, taken from a patient treated with radiotherapy plus ipilimumab. The chain carries TRBV7-9 and TRBJ2-5; D is perhaps TRBD2 (5 bases). The TCR was taken from a human donor with non-small cell lung cancer that progressed on radiotherapy plus ipilimumab. The CDR3 nucleotides are TGTGCCGTACGGGGAGATGAGACCCAGTACTTC. Its translation: CAVRGDETQYF.